This record covers a single T cell receptor beta chain. This clone was detected once. Its antigen is unknown. Per-nucleotide qualities are absent, and no much larger clonotype sits a single base away. The data belong to a study of cytomegalovirus exposure and HLA in healthy donors (dated by TCRdb to about 2017). Background on the whole study: In an earlier analysis of under 750 of the donors, 250 to 300 Gb of sequence data and 90 million to 120 million unique TCR beta sequences from some 170 million T cells were reported. About 280 gigabases of sequencing data and around 85 million unique TCR sequences made up an early release that covered fewer than 650 HLA-typed donors. Of the roughly 410 genotyped donors, approximately 81% were placed in the genetic ancestry cluster associated with self-reported Caucasian donors. The study aimed to test whether signatures of past pathogen exposure could be identified by cataloging public T cell receptors. Using immunosequencing, the study profiled T cell repertoires from 640 or so subjects and related those repertoires to cytomegalovirus serostatus. In addition to the first cohort of about 650 subjects, a separate validation cohort of approximately 130 different subjects was used. High-throughput TCR immunosequencing, statistical association of individual TCRs with disease status, and machine learning were combined to predict cytomegalovirus infection status. A later analysis re-examined previously published TCR beta repertoires from just over 650 donors and added high-resolution HLA genotyping to investigate patterns of TCR occurrence. Rather than using new phenotypic data, the later analysis identified candidate immune exposures from TCR beta sequences and from how often those sequences occurred across donors. An earlier analysis of several hundred of the donors applied high-throughput TCR beta sequencing to assess whether each TCR beta V gene segment acted as functional or pseudogenic. Donor age, sex, ethnicity and CMV serostatus were collected together with the repertoire data. In a later genetic analysis, genome-wide SNP genotypes for about three fifths of the 666 donors were used, and that subset was treated as a discovery cohort. Every discovery cohort repertoire had been produced on one sequencing platform. HLA typing included class I and class II loci at four-digit resolution. The number of donors typed differed by locus, with 629-630 for A, B, C, DRB1 and DQB1, around 520 for DQA1, 600 to 610 for DPA1, and some 470 for DPB1. Because of strong linkage in the cohort, four or five DR-DQ haplotypes were treated as single units for association and clustering. Across some 400 genotyped donors of the cohort, an average of about 240,000 unique TCR beta nucleotide sequences per donor were sequenced, and roughly 18% of those sequences were non-productive.

The receptor library was made with the immunoSEQ multiplex PCR assay. For the multiplex PCR, a mixture combining 60 forward primers for TCR Vbeta segments and 13 reverse primers for TCR Jbeta segments was used. Amplification of the CDR3 region of rearranged TCR beta genes was performed with a multiplex PCR assay on genomic DNA. The Illumina HiSeq System was used to sequence the amplified TCR beta libraries as 87-base-pair reads. Per the source publication's procedure: A later analysis tallied roughly 76 million unique TCR beta chains across the 666 repertoires, and about 12 million of those chains were shared by two or more donors. Raw reads were error-corrected and collapsed into unique sequences by a nearest-neighbor algorithm in which closely related sequences were merged to remove PCR and sequencing errors. Alignment of CDR3 sequences to IMGT reference sequences was used to assign V, D and J gene segments. For a sequence to be retained, a match of at least six nucleotides was required to both a V gene segment and a J gene segment. A rearrangement counted as productive if the CDR3 had no stop codons and remained in frame with V and J, and every other rearrangement counted as non-productive. CDR3 was defined according to IMGT convention as the region running from the second conserved V-encoded cysteine to the conserved J-encoded phenylalanine. In an earlier analysis of roughly 610 of the donors, sequences lacking an unambiguous match to a single V gene segment were excluded. An earlier analysis of fewer than 750 of the donors classified V segments as functional when productive rearrangements were above 56.7% and as segregating when the standard deviation between donors was above 5%. A statistical classification framework was built for diagnosing cytomegalovirus status from the catalog of TCR beta chain sequences. In a later analysis, V and J genes were assigned by comparing TCR nucleotide sequences against IMGT/GENE-DB human TR gene sequences. Using the TCRdist pipeline, a later analysis assigned CDR3 sequences along with most-parsimonious VDJ recombination scenarios. A later analysis defined each TCR beta chain by its CDR3 amino acid sequence plus V-gene family, and excluded reads lacking a unique V-gene family. A later analysis removed nearly 600 highly shared, low-generation-probability nucleotide sequences to deal with suspected cross-contamination and a sequencing artifact. In a later analysis, a clonal expansion index for each public chain was calculated from normalized within-repertoire ranks of inferred template counts. A later analysis computed generation probabilities with a VDJ recombination model fitted to out-of-frame rearrangements, and checked the results against IGoR. In a later analysis, hypergeometric tests were used to score TCR-TCR, TCR-HLA and TCR-CMV co-occurrence, with a repertoire-size bias correction applied to TCR pairs. In a later analysis, false discovery rates were estimated by permuting HLA or CMV assignments 20 times. A later analysis grouped co-occurring TCRs with DBSCAN, adding TCRdist sequence similarity when clustering within HLA-allele-positive subsets. Repertoires with fewer than 30,000 or more than 120,000 public chains were left out of co-occurrence clustering, as were a handful of repertoires with anomalous nucleotide sharing. Sourced from immuneACCESS, this table was stored by TCRdb with only in-frame sequences that have V and J called. A share of the clones is absent; for the studies checked, an unresolved V gene accounts for under half, and the remainder has no known explanation. For V, J and clone size, that table is used; D and trimming come from the DNA. The sample has 130,000 to 150,000 clones on record, over 70% of them singletons. Of the sample, 6.5% to 8% falls within the top ten clones.

What the work shows at the level of the full study, not this receptor alone: The only immune exposure information available for the cohort was CMV serostatus. An association between a missense DCLRE1C variant and V-gene and J-gene trimming of TCR beta chains was found in a later genetic analysis and replicated in an independent cohort. Because the 87-base-pair reads could not distinguish some IMGT-functional V segments, including TRBV6-2 and TRBV6-3, those segments were excluded. In a later analysis, HLA-associated TCR beta chains showed more clonal expansion and lower generation probabilities than non-associated chains that were equally common. Strong co-occurrence of HLA alleles, especially DR and DQ, made assigning TCR associations to individual alleles difficult. In a later analysis, TCR association rates were found to vary across HLA loci, with the most associated TCRs seen for DRB1 alleles and the fewest for HLA-C alleles. A further reported finding was that TCR beta sequences accurately predicted the HLA-A and HLA-B alleles for most subjects in the first cohort. A later analysis reported that several top co-occurrence clusters appeared linked to parvovirus B19, influenza, CMV and Epstein-Barr virus. Only TCR beta chains were sequenced in this cohort, and the absence of alpha or paired-chain data limited detectable features. A total of 150 or so TCR beta chains were listed by the study as associated with cytomegalovirus. Fewer than 20 rarely observed V segments, including chromosome 9 orphons, were excluded from the earlier analysis of just under 600 of the donors because counts were too low. The classifier was reported to diagnose cytomegalovirus status with high specificity and sensitivity in both the original and validation cohorts. Correlated functional status among segregating V segments might reflect linkage disequilibrium, but an unknown experimental factor could not be ruled out. The authors suggested that the approach could potentially be generalized to other disease states and immunological phenotypes. Because HLA typing was unavailable for some donors at each locus, only the typed subset was used in association tests. In vitro tests confirmed that a few of the cytomegalovirus-associated TCR beta chains recognize cytomegalovirus antigens. In an earlier analysis of over 550 of the donors, most TCR beta V segments were observed in productive rearrangements about 90% or about 30% of the time, broadly matching IMGT annotations. According to a later analysis, most CMV-associated TCR beta chains appeared to be HLA-restricted, and the HLA associations seemed to be driven largely by CMV exposure. Presence/absence analyses assumed roughly uniform sequencing depth across donors, an assumption that may not hold. At a false discovery rate of 0.05, a later analysis linked roughly 17,000 TCR beta sequences to specific HLA alleles. A cluster of highly shared sequence variants was judged likely to be a technical artifact of the sequencing pipeline. A later genetic analysis reported fewer N-insertions in productive TCRs among donors in an Asian-associated ancestry cluster than the roughly 670-donor mean. While some public TCRs were present in many individuals, most TCR sequences turned up only very rarely across donors.

The germline V and J ends show losses of 1 base and 2 bases respectively, and no gene match explains 12 bases of the junction. CDR1 and CDR2, per the germline V gene (reference sequence), are LNHDA and SQIVND. From the cysteine up to the phenylalanine, the CDR3 has a length of 18 residues. Only CDR3 DNA is held: 54 bases, read in frame from base 1. The cohort consisted of 600 to 700 healthy bone marrow donors. At the time of sampling, all cohort members were nominally healthy, though unrecorded immune exposures were likely present. The donor was CMV seropositive and was included in the group of about 290 seropositive cohort members. Every donor gave a peripheral blood sample, and the peripheral blood mononuclear cells from that sample were used for TCR beta sequencing. Genomic DNA extraction from the blood cell samples was performed with the Qiagen DNeasy Blood Extraction Kit.

Sequencing input: PBMCs. This sequence uses TRBV19 and TRBJ1-1, and 8 bases in between align with TRBD1. The sequence came from a woman between 40 and 55 years old in good health and CMV-seropositive. The CDR3 protein: CASSIAGTGLFRNTEAFF. In nucleotides, the sequence is TGTGCCAGTAGTATAGCGGGGACAGGCCTGTTCCGAAACACTGAAGCTTTCTTT.